Listed here are 12 T cell receptor beta chains from one sample, sequenced in a study of blood T cell repertoires in COVID-19. The repertoire was sequenced with immunoSEQ multiplex PCR; TCRdb's copy has only in-frame clones and lacks some. This sample has around 250,000 clones, with about nine tenths found just once. Sequenced input: peripheral blood. These receptors were obtained from a man aged 30-40 years who had recovered from COVID-19.

V usage is TRBV2 and J usage is TRBJ1-5; no firm D call. Germline V lookup: CDR1 SNHLY, CDR2 FYNNEI. With 10 bases removed from V and 4 bases from J, the gap between germline ends came to 14 bases. The CDR3 totals 13 residues. The CDR3 protein is CATESEKNQPQHF. CDR3 nucleotide sequence: TGTGCCACCGAATCCGAGAAAAATCAGCCCCAGCATTTT.

CDR3 sequence reads: CASSPLGGLTDTQYF. The CDR3 DNA follows: TGCGCCAGCAGCCCTTTAGGAGGCCTCACAGATACGCAGTATTTT. The rearrangement joins TRBV4-1 to TRBJ2-3, with D perhaps TRBD2 (5 bases). The germline V gene has CDR1 MGHRA and CDR2 YSYEKL. The CDR3 has 15 amino acids. Trimming took off 4 bases at V and 2 bases at J, with 13 bases between the two ends.

The chain carries TRBV5-4 and TRBJ2-7; 7 positions match TRBD2. V lost 7 bases to trimming and J lost 2 bases; unmatched junction nucleotides: 9. Germline lookup yields CDR1 SGHNT and CDR2 YYREEE (reference sequence). CDR3 size: 14 residues. The CDR3 nucleotides are TGTGCCAGCGGGGCAAAGCGGGGAGCCTACGAGCAGTACTTC. Translated, it gives CASGAKRGAYEQYF.

This rearrangement joins TRBV6-2 or TRBV6-3 to TRBJ2-2; D is possibly TRBD2 (5 bases). Trimming took 2 bases from V and 5 from J, leaving 9 bases between them. The CDR3 consists of 14 residues. The germline gives CDR1 MNHEY, CDR2 SVGEGT. The CDR3 DNA reads TGTGCCAGCAGTTACACTAGAGGTACCGGGGAGCTGTTTTTT. Translated: CASSYTRGTGELFF.

This chain uses TRBV20-1 with TRBJ2-5; D is undetermined. This CDR3 comprises 12 residues. V was cut by 3 bases and J by 5 bases, with 10 bases left in between. Germline CDR1 is DFQATT and CDR2 is SNEGSKA (reference sequence). The CDR3 DNA is TGCAGTGCTAGTGGGCCCTGGGAGACCCAGTACTTC. Protein: CSASGPWETQYF.

This clone was seen once. The chain is built from TRBV4-3 and TRBJ2-7, with 7 positions matching TRBD2. J gave up 7 bases and V 1 base, and 7 bases lay outside the gene matches. This CDR3 spans 14 amino acids. The germline V gene encodes CDR1 LGHNA and CDR2 YSLEER. CDR3 in amino acids: CASSQAVERGEQYF. CDR3 in DNA: TGCGCCAGCAGCCAAGCGGTTGAGCGGGGAGAGCAGTACTTC.

This sequence joins TRBV5-1 and TRBJ1-4; possibly TRBD1 for D (5 bases). Germline values: CDR1 SGHRS, CDR2 YFSETQ. The CDR3 contains 14 residues. The V end was cut by 2 bases, the J end by 7 bases, with 12 bases between. The chain's CDR3 is CASSFGRVAEKLFF. The DNA of the CDR3 is TGCGCCAGCAGCTTTGGCAGGGTGGCTGAAAAACTGTTTTTT.

This clone was counted only a few times. The chain has TRBV7-9 and TRBJ2-7; perhaps TRBD1 as D (6 bases). The germline V gene encodes CDR1 SEHNR and CDR2 FQNEAQ (reference sequence). Deletions cut 3 bases from V and 3 bases from J, with 9 bases between. CDR3 size: 13 residues. The chain's CDR3 is CASSFLGGYEQYF. CDR3 nucleotides: TGTGCCAGCAGCTTCCTAGGGGGCTACGAGCAGTACTTC.

The rearrangement joins TRBV15 to TRBJ1-1; 7 bases agree with TRBD1. V lost 0 bases and J lost 3; bases outside the gene matches: 4. CDR3 length: 15 residues. Germline CDR1 LNHNV, CDR2 YYDKDF (reference sequence). The CDR3 protein is CATSRDGTGDTEAFF. Here the CDR3 DNA reads TGTGCCACCAGCAGAGACGGAACAGGGGACACTGAAGCTTTCTTT.

The V and J genes are TRBV19 and TRBJ2-2; 8 bases agree with TRBD1. CDR1 is LNHDA and CDR2 is SQIVND in the germline V gene (reference sequence). V lost 4 bases and J lost 7; bases outside the gene matches: 5. The CDR3 is 14 residues long. CDR3 sequence (DNA): TGTGCCAGTAGTACTCGGACAGGGCACGGGGAGCTGTTTTTT. Encoded protein: CASSTRTGHGELFF.

V usage is TRBV7-2 and J usage is TRBJ1-5, with D perhaps matching TRBD1 (6 bases). Germline CDR1 is SGHTA and CDR2 is FQGNSA. V was cut by 7 bases and J by 6 bases, with 13 bases left in between. CDR3 length equals 13 residues. The CDR3 sequence: CASTYAGAQPQHF. The CDR3 region has the DNA TGTGCCAGCACCTACGCGGGGGCTCAGCCCCAGCATTTT.

The rearrangement uses TRBV7-9 and TRBJ1-2; no clear D gene. Germline values: CDR1 SEHNR, CDR2 FQNEAQ (reference sequence). The CDR3 has 12 residues. V was shortened by 0 bases and J by 5 bases, with 4 bases between the two germline ends. The CDR3 spells CASSLALYGYTF. The CDR3 coding sequence is TGTGCCAGCAGCTTAGCCCTTTATGGCTACACCTTC.